This entry lists 24 T cell receptor beta chains sequenced from one sample in a study of shared clonotypes between healthy human individuals. Only in-frame clones appear in the TCRdb table, and some are missing; sequencing was by immunoSEQ multiplex PCR. The sample has some 2 million clones, 85% to 95% seen once. The specimen was naive CD4+ T cells sorted from blood. Specified subset: CD45RA+ positively selected. The receptors were gathered from a man younger than 35 in good health.

The V gene is TRBV27, the J gene TRBJ2-7; no firm D call. CDR1 is MNHEY and CDR2 is SMNVEV in the germline V gene (reference sequence). This CDR3 region has 13 residues. Trimming pared 2 bases from V and 1 base from J, leaving 6 bases between. The chain's CDR3 is CASSLRQSYEQYF. The CDR3 nucleotides are TGTGCCAGCAGTTTACGGCAGTCCTACGAGCAGTACTTC.

CDR3 sequence (DNA): TGTGCCAGCGGTTGGCTAGCGGGCACAGATACGCAGTATTTT. Its translation is CASGWLAGTDTQYF. The V gene is TRBV6-5, the J gene TRBJ2-3, with 7 bases identical to TRBD2. J gave up 1 base and V 8 bases, and 6 bases lay outside the gene matches. CDR1 MNHEY and CDR2 SVGAGI come from the germline V gene. The CDR3 contains 14 residues.

The chain carries TRBV27 and TRBJ2-5, with D tentatively TRBD1 (6 bases). The CDR3 has 14 residues. Germline CDR1 MNHEY, CDR2 SMNVEV (reference sequence). The V gene lost 4 bases and the J gene lost 3 bases, with 12 bases spanning the gap. The CDR3, as DNA: TGTGCCAGCAGTTCACAGGGTGTAAAAGAGACCCAGTACTTC. Its protein product is CASSSQGVKETQYF.

This sequence joins TRBV7-9 and TRBJ2-2; D could derive from TRBD1 or TRBD2 (5 bases each). From germline, CDR1 is SEHNR and CDR2 FQNEAQ (reference sequence). The germline V and J ends were trimmed by 2 bases and 1 base, with 8 bases remaining between them. The CDR3 length is 15 residues. The CDR3, as DNA: TGTGCCAGCAGCTTACCTGGGGGGAACACCGGGGAGCTGTTTTTT. Translating it yields CASSLPGGNTGELFF. Based on the CDR3 plus reference TRBV7-9 and TRBJ2-2, the full variable domain is DTGVSQNPRHKITKRGQNVTFRCDPISEHNRLYWYRQTLGQGPEFLTYFQNEAQLEKSRLLSDRFSAERPKGSFSTLEIQRTEQGDSAMYLCASSLPGGNTGELFFGEGSRLTVL.

The chain recombines TRBV6-1 with TRBJ1-4; D possibly corresponds to TRBD1 (5 bases). Trimming removed 4 bases from V and 2 bases from J, with 17 bases in between. The CDR3 has 17 residues. Germline V CDR1 and CDR2: MNHNS, SASEGT. The CDR3 DNA follows: TGTGCCAGCAGTGTATATGGCCCGGGGGGGACTAATGAAAAACTGTTTTTT. Translating it yields CASSVYGPGGTNEKLFF.

The chain joins TRBV9 to TRBJ2-3, with D possibly TRBD2 on 7 matching bases. The CDR3 length is 15 residues. V lost 4 bases and J 6 bases, leaving 18 bases between the germline ends. The V gene's germline CDR1 is SGDLS and CDR2 YYNGEE. CDR3 residues: CASSWVAGAWDTQYF. In nucleotides, the CDR3 is TGTGCCAGCAGCTGGGTTGCGGGGGCTTGGGATACGCAGTATTTT.

The chain combines TRBV30 with TRBJ1-1, with TRBD1 matching over 8 bases. Germline V gene data show CDR1 as GTSNPN and CDR2 as SVGIG (reference sequence). V was clipped by 2 bases and J by 1 base; unmatched bases: 3. The CDR3 consists of 14 residues. For the CDR3, the DNA is TGTGCCTGGAGTCTCGGACAGGGGAACACTGAAGCTTTCTTT. This translates into CAWSLGQGNTEAFF.

The chain uses TRBV10-3 and TRBJ1-3; weak D call: TRBD1 (5 bases). Germline loops: CDR1 ENHRY, CDR2 SYGVKD. CDR3 length equals 14 residues. The V and J ends lost 8 bases and 0 bases respectively, with 11 bases between them. The CDR3 region has the DNA TGTGCCATCCAACAGGATATCTCTGGAAACACCATATATTTT. Translation: CAIQQDISGNTIYF.

This clone came up once. The chain links TRBV28 to TRBJ2-1; TRBD2 aligns across 9 bases. The length of the CDR3 is 15 residues. Trimming took 4 bases from V and 7 from J; bases not matched to a gene: 8. Germline lookup yields CDR1 MDHEN and CDR2 SYDVKM. The CDR3 spells CASSYGGGALNEQFF. DNA of the CDR3: TGTGCCAGCAGTTACGGCGGGGGGGCCTTGAATGAGCAGTTCTTC.

This chain links TRBV6-1 with TRBJ1-1; no clear D. Germline V CDR1 and CDR2: MNHNS, SASEGT. The CDR3 totals 12 residues. The V end lost 4 bases, the J end lost 5 bases, and 8 bases lay between the germline ends. Written as DNA, the CDR3 is TGTGCCAGCAGTGCCCCGTGGACTGAAGCTTTCTTT. This translates into CASSAPWTEAFF.

This clone is a singleton in its sample. The gene calls are TRBV30 and TRBJ1-5; D not certain. CDR1 is GTSNPN and CDR2 is SVGIG in the germline V gene (reference sequence). V lost 3 bases and J 2 bases, leaving 11 bases between the germline ends. This CDR3 has 14 amino acids. The CDR3 is CAWSKKGGNQPQHF. In DNA form, the CDR3 reads TGTGCCTGGAGCAAAAAGGGTGGCAATCAGCCCCAGCATTTT.

The V gene is TRBV27, the J gene TRBJ2-7; D is perhaps TRBD2 (7 bases). CDR1 is MNHEY, CDR2 SMNVEV, per germline (reference sequence). The CDR3 loop spans 14 amino acids. Trimming took 5 bases from V and 3 from J, leaving 14 bases between them. The CDR3 DNA reads as TGTGCCAGCAGTCATCGGGGGGCGATCTACGAGCAGTACTTC. Its translation is CASSHRGAIYEQYF.

The CDR3 spells CASSQETSGTPDTQYF. Here the CDR3 DNA reads TGTGCCAGCAGCCAAGAAACTAGCGGGACCCCAGATACGCAGTATTTT. The rearrangement joins TRBV4-2 to TRBJ2-3; 10 bases are a match to TRBD2. V trimming: 0 bases; J trimming: 4 bases; junction bases outside the gene matches: 4. Germline V gene sequence: CDR1 LGHNA, CDR2 YNFKEQ. The CDR3 totals 16 residues.

The gene calls are TRBV5-4 and TRBJ2-7; D is unresolved. With 4 bases removed from V and 0 bases from J, the gap between germline ends came to 14 bases. This CDR3 is 15 amino acids long. Germline V CDR1 and CDR2: SGHNT, YYREEE (reference sequence). The CDR3 here is CASSPGLGFSYEQYF. The CDR3 DNA reads as TGTGCCAGCAGCCCAGGATTGGGCTTCTCCTACGAGCAGTACTTC.

The sample holds one count of this clone. This chain links TRBV5-1 with TRBJ2-7; possible D gene TRBD2, 6 bases. V was shortened by 3 bases and J by 5 bases, with 12 bases between the two germline ends. The CDR3 consists of 13 residues. CDR1 and CDR2 (germline): SGHRS, YFSETQ. In DNA form, the CDR3 reads TGCGCCAGCAGCTCGGGGGTTGGGGACGAGCAGTACTTC. Translation gives CASSSGVGDEQYF.

V and J are TRBV4-1 and TRBJ1-2; D unresolved. Germline assignment: CDR1 MGHRA and CDR2 YSYEKL. V dropped 0 bases and J dropped 3 bases, with 2 bases sitting between them. This CDR3 is built from 12 residues. The DNA of the CDR3 is TGCGCCAGCAGCCAAGAGGACTATGGCTACACCTTC. Protein: CASSQEDYGYTF.

The rearrangement uses TRBV6-5 and TRBJ2-7, with D unresolved. The CDR3 extends over 13 amino acids. CDR1 is MNHEY, CDR2 SVGAGI, per germline. CDR3 sequence reads: CASRQDGTYEQYF. The CDR3 DNA reads TGTGCATCTCGGCAAGACGGCACCTACGAGCAGTACTTC.

V is TRBV30 and J is TRBJ2-7; D possibly corresponds to TRBD2 (5 bases). V was clipped by 5 bases and J by 3 bases, with 11 bases between them. Germline V gene lookup returns CDR1 GTSNPN and CDR2 SVGIG (reference sequence). CDR3 size: 12 residues. For the CDR3, the DNA is TGTGCCTGGGGGCGGGTTGGCTACGAGCAGTACTTC. This sequence encodes CAWGRVGYEQYF.

The chain couples TRBV6-1 to TRBJ2-7, with 7 nucleotides matching TRBD1. V was pared by 8 bases and J by 0 bases, with 4 bases of the junction left unmatched. This CDR3 comprises 13 residues. The germline gives CDR1 MNHNS, CDR2 SASEGT. The CDR3 bases are TGTGCCAGCGGCCGGGACAGCTCCTACGAGCAGTACTTC. Its translation: CASGRDSSYEQYF.

Comments on this clone: The same CDR3 also results from other DNA sequences found in this sample. This chain links TRBV7-2 with TRBJ2-7, with unresolved D. Trimming pared 0 bases from V and 2 bases from J, leaving 2 bases between. CDR3 size: 12 residues. The V gene's germline CDR1 is SGHTA and CDR2 FQGNSA. The chain's CDR3 is CASSLATYEQYF. The CDR3 DNA is TGTGCCAGCAGCTTAGCTACCTACGAGCAGTACTTC.

The rearrangement joins TRBV18 to TRBJ2-5; no clear D. This CDR3 has 14 residues. V was shortened by 0 bases and J by 5 bases, with 10 bases between the two germline ends. The germline CDR1 and CDR2 sequences are KGHSH and LQKENI. This CDR3 is CASSPPSQRETQYF. CDR3 nucleotides: TGTGCCAGCTCACCACCTTCCCAAAGGGAGACCCAGTACTTC.

V gene TRBV10-3 combines with J gene TRBJ2-5; tentatively, D is TRBD2 (7 bases). CDR3 length: 14 residues. CDR1 ENHRY and CDR2 SYGVKD come from the germline V gene. V dropped 4 bases and J dropped 2 bases, with 11 bases sitting between them. Here the CDR3 reads CAISAGGLQETQYF. The CDR3, as DNA: TGTGCCATCAGTGCGGGGGGCCTACAAGAGACCCAGTACTTC.

The chain joins TRBV5-1 to TRBJ2-3; 7 bases fit TRBD2. The length of the CDR3 is 17 residues. The junction had 12 bases not matched to a gene; V was cut back by 3 bases and J by 2 bases. Germline V gene lookup returns CDR1 SGHRS and CDR2 YFSETQ. The CDR3 region is CASSYRGLVEVTDTQYF. The CDR3 nucleotides read TGCGCCAGCAGCTACCGCGGACTAGTCGAGGTCACAGATACGCAGTATTTT. Filled out from reference TRBV5-1 and TRBJ2-3, the complete variable domain reads KAGVTQTPRYLIKTRGQQVTLSCSPISGHRSVSWYQQTPGQGLQFLFEYFSETQRNKGNFPGRFSGRQFSNSRSEMNVSTLELGDSALYLCASSYRGLVEVTDTQYFGPGTRLTVL.

The rearrangement uses TRBV30 and TRBJ2-3; TRBD1 might be the D (6 bases). The V gene lost 2 bases and the J gene lost 6 bases, with 12 bases spanning the gap. Per germline, CDR1 GTSNPN and CDR2 SVGIG (reference sequence). The CDR3 runs 13 residues. CDR3 loop: CAWSITGKDTQYF. The CDR3 DNA sequence: TGTGCCTGGAGTATAACAGGGAAGGATACGCAGTATTTT.